Shown below are 24 T cell receptor beta chains from a single sample sequenced in a study of blood T cell repertoires in COVID-19. Repertoires were generated with immunoSEQ multiplex PCR, while TCRdb's copy carries only in-frame clones and drops some. The table shows about 82,000 clones, with around four fifths occurring only once. Sequencing was carried out using peripheral blood. The receptor source for this set is a man older than 75 with active or convalescent COVID-19.

The chain links TRBV7-6 to TRBJ2-7; 8 nucleotides align to TRBD1. The germline V gene encodes CDR1 SGHVS and CDR2 FNYEAQ. The V gene end was trimmed by 5 bases and the J gene end by 6 bases; junction bases not matched to a gene: 12. The CDR3 loop spans 15 amino acids. CDR3 nucleotide sequence: TGTGCCAGCAGCAGCACTTGTGACAGGGGTTGCGAGCAGTACGTC. As protein: CASSSTCDRGCEQYV.

The chain combines TRBV6-1 with TRBJ2-7; D is possibly TRBD2 (5 bases). The V end was cut by 2 bases, the J end by 4 bases, with 15 bases between. The CDR3 runs to 15 residues. In germline, CDR1 is MNHNS, CDR2 SASEGT. The CDR3 DNA reads as TGTGCCAGCAGTGAATCCTGGAGCGGAGCTTACGAGCAGTACGTC. Translation: CASSESWSGAYEQYV.

The chain uses TRBV24-1 and TRBJ1-1; D not resolved. CDR3 size: 13 residues. V was pared by 3 bases and J by 9 bases, with 13 bases between. The germline V gene has CDR1 KGHDR and CDR2 SFDVKD. CDR3 sequence: CATSDPNGEQAFF. CDR3 DNA sequence: TGTGCCACCAGTGATCCCAACGGGGAGCAAGCTTTCTTT.

This chain's CDR3 is CASSPTGQGYEQYV. The CDR3 bases are TGTGCCAGCAGCCCGACGGGACAGGGATACGAGCAGTACGTC. V gene TRBV5-6 combines with J gene TRBJ2-7, with 9 bases that match TRBD1. Trimming removed 4 bases from V and 4 bases from J; junction bases left unmatched: 6. Germline loops: CDR1 SGHDT, CDR2 YYEEEE. The CDR3 is 14 amino acids.

This clone appeared once. The chain has TRBV6-6 and TRBJ2-7; D is perhaps TRBD2 (5 bases). The CDR3 has 14 residues. Germline lookup yields CDR1 MNHNY and CDR2 SVGAGI (reference sequence). V lost 1 base, J lost 2 bases, and 9 bases lay in between. CDR3 bases: TGTGCCAGCAGTTACTACGAGGGAGCCTACGAGCAGTACGTC. Amino acid sequence: CASSYYEGAYEQYV.

The V gene is TRBV19, the J gene TRBJ1-2; 7 bases fit TRBD1. V lost 5 bases to trimming and J lost 4 bases; unmatched junction nucleotides: 7. Per germline, CDR1 LNHDA and CDR2 SQIVND (reference sequence). The CDR3 loop spans 14 amino acids. The CDR3 region is CASSPSRGSYGYTF. In nucleotides, the CDR3 is TGTGCCAGTAGTCCCTCCAGGGGGTCCTATGGCTACACCTTC.

V and J are TRBV5-1 and TRBJ1-3; 8 bases match TRBD1. The trim removed 2 bases at V and 8 bases at J, leaving 6 bases unmatched. This CDR3 contains 14 residues. Germline V gene sequence: CDR1 SGHRS, CDR2 YFSETQ. CDR3 loop: CASSFSGGADTIYF. In DNA, the CDR3 is TGCGCCAGCAGCTTCTCAGGGGGCGCGGACACCATATATTTT.

The chain uses TRBV27 and TRBJ2-5; no definite D call. This CDR3 has 14 residues. With 3 bases removed from V and 2 bases from J, the gap between germline ends came to 10 bases. Germline lookup yields CDR1 MNHEY and CDR2 SMNVEV (reference sequence). The CDR3 reads CASSFRSGQETQYF. The CDR3 coding sequence is TGTGCCAGCAGTTTTAGGTCAGGACAAGAGACCCAGTACTTC.

This clone was picked up a small number of times. This chain uses TRBV5-4 with TRBJ1-1; D gene ambiguous. Germline V gene lookup returns CDR1 SGHNT and CDR2 YYREEE (reference sequence). The germline V and J ends were trimmed by 4 bases and 4 bases, with 17 bases remaining between them. This CDR3 has 15 residues. CDR3 bases: TGTGCCAGCAGCCCCCGTGAGGGTTTGATCACTGAAGCTTTCTTT. This codes for CASSPREGLITEAFF.

The V call is TRBV3-1 (or the pseudogene TRBV3-2), the J call TRBJ1-3; D uncertain. The CDR3 is 14 amino acids. Germline loops: CDR1 LGHDT, CDR2 YNNKEL (reference sequence). Trimming removed 0 bases at V and 3 bases at J, with 6 bases between. CDR3 in DNA: TGTGCCAGCAGCCAAGAGCACAGTGGAAACACCATATATTTT. Encoded protein: CASSQEHSGNTIYF.

This chain uses TRBV28 with TRBJ1-2; D gene uncertain. CDR1 MDHEN and CDR2 SYDVKM come from the germline V gene. The CDR3 contains 14 residues. Trimming removed 5 bases from V and 0 bases from J, with 10 bases in between. The CDR3 sequence: CASSPPRPNYGYTF. CDR3 in DNA: TGTGCCAGCAGTCCCCCCAGGCCTAACTATGGCTACACCTTC.

The rearrangement links TRBV12-5 to TRBJ2-5, with 7 bases identical to TRBD1. Germline V gene data show CDR1 as LGHNT and CDR2 as FRNRAP. The trim removed 1 base at V and 6 bases at J, leaving 11 bases unmatched. The CDR3 totals 16 residues. The chain's CDR3 is CASGLGAGGPFQTQYF. The DNA for the CDR3 is TGTGCTAGTGGTTTGGGGGCAGGGGGTCCGTTTCAGACCCAGTACTTC.

The chain combines TRBV19 with TRBJ2-3; 11 nucleotides align to TRBD2. With V trimmed by 7 bases and J by 0 bases, 6 bases remained unmatched. This CDR3 contains 16 residues. Germline CDR1 and CDR2: LNHDA and SQIVND (reference sequence). Here the CDR3 reads CASKETSGTSTDTQYF. The CDR3 region has the DNA TGTGCCAGTAAGGAGACTAGCGGGACGAGCACAGATACGCAGTATTTT.

V is TRBV19 and J is TRBJ2-6; maybe TRBD2 (6 bases). The CDR3 has 17 amino acids. CDR1 is LNHDA and CDR2 is SQIVND in the germline V gene (reference sequence). Trimming took off 5 bases at V and 0 bases at J, with 14 bases between the two ends. The DNA for the CDR3 is TGTGCCAGTAGTCGGTTGTTGGGGGGCTCTGGGGCCAACGTCCTGACTTTC. Amino acid sequence: CASSRLLGGSGANVLTF.

The chain uses TRBV2 and TRBJ2-1; 8 bases are shared with TRBD2. J lost 3 bases, V lost 3 bases, and 7 bases had no gene match. This CDR3 is 16 amino acids long. CDR1 is SNHLY, CDR2 FYNNEI, per germline. DNA for the CDR3: TGTGCCAGCAGTGAGGCTAGCGGGTACCACTACAATGAGCAGTTCTTC. Its protein product is CASSEASGYHYNEQFF.

The chain is built from TRBV28 and TRBJ1-5; D is ambiguous. This CDR3 is 15 amino acids long. The V gene's germline CDR1 is MDHEN and CDR2 SYDVKM. V lost 1 base to trimming and J lost 9 bases, with 16 bases between them. CDR3 residues: CASSLSGERYPPQHF. The CDR3 DNA reads TGTGCCAGCAGTTTATCCGGAGAGCGTTATCCGCCCCAGCATTTT.

The chain joins TRBV7-9 to TRBJ2-6; D unclear. The CDR3 consists of 15 residues. The V gene lost 6 bases and the J gene lost 1 base, with 10 bases spanning the gap. Per the germline V gene, CDR1 is SEHNR and CDR2 is FQNEAQ (reference sequence). Written as DNA, the CDR3 is TGTGCCAGCAGTTACAGACGGTCTGGGGCCAACGTCCTGACTTTC. It specifies CASSYRRSGANVLTF. The full variable domain, its missing parts supplied by reference TRBV7-9 and TRBJ2-6, is DTGVSQNPRHKITKRGQNVTFRCDPISEHNRLYWYRQTLGQGPEFLTYFQNEAQLEKSRLLSDRFSAERPKGSFSTLEIQRTEQGDSAMYLCASSYRRSGANVLTFGAGSRLTVL.

This sequence joins TRBV6-1 and TRBJ2-7, with 8 positions matching TRBD2. Germline values: CDR1 MNHNS, CDR2 SASEGT. CDR3 length equals 14 residues. The V and J ends lost 3 bases and 4 bases, in that order; junction bases with no gene match: 5. CDR3 residues: CASSDGTSLYEQYV. In nucleotides, the CDR3 is TGTGCCAGCAGTGACGGGACTAGTCTTTACGAGCAGTACGTC.

The chain employs TRBV18 and TRBJ1-2; no definite D call. The ends were cut back, 3 bases at V and 4 bases at J, with 9 bases in the middle. The CDR3 spans 13 residues. Germline CDR1 reads KGHSH; CDR2 reads LQKENI. DNA for the CDR3: TGTGCCAGCTCACCCCCGGGTGGCTATGGCTACACCTTC. Translation: CASSPPGGYGYTF.

The chain carries TRBV11-2 and TRBJ2-1, with 7 bases aligning to TRBD1. After removal of 5 bases from V and 3 bases from J, the junction contained 7 bases not matched to a gene. Germline V gives CDR1 SGHAT, CDR2 FQNNGV. The CDR3 sequence is 15 residues long. The DNA of the CDR3 is TGTGCCAGCAGCCTCACAGGGGAAGACTACAATGAGCAGTTCTTC. As protein: CASSLTGEDYNEQFF.

This clone was detected once. This chain links TRBV23-1 with TRBJ1-4; D remains unclear. TRBV23-1 is given ORF status, its function remaining uncertain. The CDR3 length is 20 residues. V lost 2 bases and J lost 5, with 27 bases in between. Written as DNA, the CDR3 is TGCGCCAGCAGTCAAAATTCCACTCCGGGTTTTGGCAGCAAGAATGAAAAACTGTTTTTT. The encoded protein is CASSQNSTPGFGSKNEKLFF.

There are a few counts of this clone. The rearrangement uses TRBV7-3 and TRBJ2-1; 8 nucleotides agree with TRBD2. Germline CDR1 is SGHTA and CDR2 is FQGTGA. Germline trimming cut 1 base from V and 0 bases from J; bases unmatched to any gene: 2. CDR3 length: 16 amino acids. This CDR3 is CASSLSGGSSYNEQFF. The CDR3 coding sequence is TGTGCCAGCAGCTTAAGCGGGGGGAGCTCCTACAATGAGCAGTTCTTC.

This chain links TRBV5-6 with TRBJ1-2, with D unresolved. Germline-derived CDR1 and CDR2 are SGHDT and YYEEEE. V gave up 0 bases and J gave up 1 base, with 7 bases separating them. CDR3 size: 14 residues. In DNA, the CDR3 is TGTGCCAGCAGCTTGGCTCCGGTTAACTATGGCTACACCTTC. Amino acids: CASSLAPVNYGYTF.

The chain recombines TRBV2 with TRBJ1-5; maybe TRBD1 (5 bases). The germline gives CDR1 SNHLY, CDR2 FYNNEI. The CDR3 is 14 residues long. Trimming shortened V by 0 bases and J by 6 bases, and 9 bases separated the two germline ends. CDR3: CASSEAAGGQPQHF. The CDR3 nucleotides read TGTGCCAGCAGTGAAGCTGCGGGGGGTCAGCCCCAGCATTTT.